The 10 T cell receptor beta chains presented below share a single source sample, sequenced in a study of T cell responses to AZD1222 COVID-19 vaccine. Data came from immunoSEQ multiplex PCR; TCRdb stores just in-frame clones and leaves some out. This sample yields about 150,000 clones, of which approximately 94% are seen a single time; 1.5% to 2% belongs to the top ten. The sample here was peripheral blood, taken on day 0 of AZD1222 vaccination. The receptors originated from an adult in good health.

The chain combines TRBV6-5 with TRBJ2-4, with D possibly TRBD2 on 5 matching bases. This CDR3 spans 13 amino acids. V lost 8 bases to trimming and J lost 9 bases, with 17 bases between them. CDR1 MNHEY and CDR2 SVGAGI come from the germline V gene. CDR3 region: CASSTGGEGIQYF. CDR3 DNA sequence: TGTGCCAGCTCGACCGGCGGAGAGGGCATTCAGTACTTC.

J is TRBJ2-7 and V is TRBV18, with D tentatively TRBD1 (6 bases). The CDR3 runs to 15 residues. CDR1 and CDR2 (germline): KGHSH, LQKENI. V was clipped by 2 bases and J by 2 bases, with 13 bases between them. CDR3 in amino acids: CASSPLGTSTYEQYF. The DNA of the CDR3 is TGTGCCAGCTCACCATTGGGGACAAGCACCTACGAGCAGTACTTC.

The V call is TRBV11-2, the J call TRBJ2-5; D is ambiguous. Germline CDR1 is SGHAT and CDR2 is FQNNGV. Between the trimmed V and J ends, which lost 2 bases and 0 bases, there was a span of 4 bases. This CDR3 comprises 13 residues. CDR3 region: CASSLLYQETQYF. The CDR3 DNA reads as TGTGCCAGCAGCTTACTTTACCAAGAGACCCAGTACTTC.

The chain joins TRBV5-1 to TRBJ2-2; D remains unclear. Germline assignment: CDR1 SGHRS and CDR2 YFSETQ. The V gene lost 4 bases and the J gene lost 1 base, with 11 bases spanning the gap. The CDR3 extends over 15 amino acids. CDR3 sequence (DNA): TGCGCCAGCAGCCCCCGGACGGGGAACACCGGGGAGCTGTTTTTT. This encodes CASSPRTGNTGELFF.

V gene TRBV5-1 combines with J gene TRBJ1-1; D possibly corresponds to TRBD1 (5 bases). Trimming left V 3 bases short and J 4 bases short, with 10 bases between. There are 13 residues in the CDR3. In germline, CDR1 is SGHRS, CDR2 YFSETQ. CDR3 in DNA: TGCGCCAGCAGCTCACCAGGGTTCACTGAAGCTTTCTTT. It yields the protein CASSSPGFTEAFF.

In its sample, this clone was seen once. The chain employs TRBV28 and TRBJ2-7, with a weak D call TRBD1 (5 bases). CDR1 is MDHEN, CDR2 SYDVKM, per germline. Trimming removed 6 bases from V and 1 base from J, with 13 bases in between. The CDR3 has 14 residues. The CDR3 spells CASSPKGRSYEQYF. The CDR3, as DNA: TGTGCCAGCAGCCCAAAGGGGCGGTCCTACGAGCAGTACTTC. Full variable domain (rest looked up from reference TRBV28 and TRBJ2-7): DVKVTQSSRYLVKRTGEKVFLECVQDMDHENMFWYRQDPGLGLRLIYFSYDVKMKEKGDIPEGYSVSREKKERFSLILESASTNQTSMYLCASSPKGRSYEQYFGPGTRLTVT.

The chain couples TRBV14 to TRBJ1-2; 8 bases align to TRBD1. V was clipped by 4 bases and J by 4 bases; unmatched bases: 2. CDR3 length: 13 residues. Germline lookup yields CDR1 SGHDN and CDR2 FVKESK. The CDR3 spells CASSLTGGYGYTF. In DNA, the CDR3 is TGTGCCAGCAGCCTTACAGGGGGCTATGGCTACACCTTC.

V and J are TRBV10-3 and TRBJ1-5; D is possibly TRBD1 (5 bases). The CDR3 consists of 14 residues. V lost 4 bases and J lost 5, with 12 bases in between. The V gene's germline CDR1 is ENHRY and CDR2 SYGVKD. CDR3: CAISVNKGDQPQHF. The CDR3 DNA sequence: TGTGCCATCAGTGTGAACAAAGGGGATCAGCCCCAGCATTTT.

V gene TRBV5-1 combines with J gene TRBJ1-6; TRBD1 agrees at 10 bases. Germline CDR1 reads SGHRS; CDR2 reads YFSETQ. The ends lost 4 bases at V and 0 bases at J; junction bases unmatched: 10. The CDR3 has 19 residues. In DNA form, the CDR3 reads TGCGCCAGCAGCCTCCGGGACAGGGGTCTGAGCTCCTATAATTCACCCCTCCACTTT. Residues: CASSLRDRGLSSYNSPLHF. The full variable domain, its missing parts supplied by reference TRBV5-1 and TRBJ1-6, is KAGVTQTPRYLIKTRGQQVTLSCSPISGHRSVSWYQQTPGQGLQFLFEYFSETQRNKGNFPGRFSGRQFSNSRSEMNVSTLELGDSALYLCASSLRDRGLSSYNSPLHFGNGTRLTVT.

The chain joins TRBV7-2 to TRBJ2-1; possibly TRBD2 for D (5 bases). V lost 1 base and J 0 bases, leaving 10 bases between the germline ends. This CDR3 region has 16 residues. Germline CDR1 is SGHTA and CDR2 is FQGNSA. DNA of the CDR3: TGTGCCAGCAGCTTAGGTAGCGCGAGCTCCTACAATGAGCAGTTCTTC. Translation: CASSLGSASSYNEQFF.